These T cell receptor beta chains were read from a single sample in a study of neoadjuvant anti-PD-1 for oral cavity cancer. TCRdb's copy holds only in-frame clones and misses some; the assay was immunoSEQ multiplex PCR. The sample contains 84,000 or so clones, approximately 80% of which appear only once. The sample in question was PBMCs, obtained before nivolumab (anti-PD-1) treatment. These TCRs come from a person aged 35 to 85 with oral cavity squamous cell carcinoma. Each CDR3 is given with its conserved first and last residue. The order of the fields is V gene, clone size, D gene, J gene, CDR3 protein, CDR3 DNA. D genes are given only for firm matches. Clone size is given for some rows only: seen once, a few or many times, or a class if the clone is expanded.

TRBV9	.	.	TRBJ2-5	CASSVSGVGETQYF	TGTGCCAGCAGCGTCTCAGGGGTTGGAGAGACCCAGTACTTC
TRBV7-8	once	.	TRBJ2-5	CASSLDRVGAETQYF	TGTGCCAGCAGCTTAGACAGGGTTGGCGCAGAGACCCAGTACTTC
TRBV2	.	TRBD1	TRBJ1-1	CASLQGMNTEAFF	TGTGCCAGCTTACAGGGGATGAACACTGAAGCTTTCTTT
TRBV10-1	.	.	TRBJ2-7	CASSEGTAVDEQYF	TGCGCCAGCAGTGAAGGGACGGCCGTCGACGAGCAGTACTTC
TRBV6-1	.	TRBD2	TRBJ2-7	CASSENNGGGVEQYF	TGTGCCAGCAGTGAAAATAACGGGGGAGGGGTAGAGCAGTACTTC
TRBV11-2	.	TRBD1	TRBJ2-1	CASSPGQGRNEQFF	TGTGCCAGCAGCCCCGGACAGGGACGAAATGAGCAGTTCTTC
TRBV5-4	once	TRBD2	TRBJ2-5	CASSLGLAGTQETQYF	TGTGCCAGCAGCTTAGGTCTAGCGGGAACCCAAGAGACCCAGTACTTC
TRBV15	few	TRBD1	TRBJ1-1	CATSRAGTANTEAFF	TGTGCCACCAGCAGAGCGGGGACAGCAAACACTGAAGCTTTCTTT
TRBV6-6	.	TRBD2	TRBJ2-1	CASTSGLVNNEQFF	TGTGCCAGCACCTCGGGACTAGTCAACAATGAGCAGTTCTTC
TRBV5-1	.	TRBD1	TRBJ1-1	CASSSSTGLNTEAFF	TGCGCCAGCAGCTCCTCGACAGGGCTGAACACTGAAGCTTTCTTT
TRBV11-3	.	.	TRBJ2-3	CASSFPGTDTQYF	TGTGCCAGCAGCTTCCCAGGGACAGATACGCAGTATTTT
TRBV7-9	.	TRBD1	TRBJ1-1	CASSSSGDSEAFF	TGTGCCAGCAGCTCCTCAGGGGACAGTGAAGCTTTCTTT
TRBV10-3	.	.	TRBJ1-4	CAISESYGGRSEKLFF	TGTGCCATCAGTGAGTCGTACGGGGGGAGAAGTGAAAAACTGTTTTTT
TRBV5-1	.	TRBD2	TRBJ2-1	CASSREGRASYNEQFF	TGCGCCAGCAGCCGGGAGGGGCGGGCGTCCTACAATGAGCAGTTCTTC
TRBV6-6	.	.	TRBJ2-5	CASSYSGGTVGETQYF	TGTGCCAGCAGTTACTCGGGGGGAACGGTGGGTGAGACCCAGTACTTC
TRBV9	.	TRBD1	TRBJ2-7	CASSPAPQGALSEQYF	TGTGCCAGTTCACCTGCCCCCCAGGGGGCATTGAGCGAGCAGTACTTC
TRBV29-1	few	.	TRBJ2-2	CSASPNTGELFF	TGCAGCGCCAGCCCGAACACCGGGGAGCTGTTTTTT
TRBV2	.	.	TRBJ2-3	CARSSGQRSTDTQYF	TGTGCCAGATCAAGCGGGCAAAGAAGCACAGATACGCAGTATTTT
TRBV2	.	.	TRBJ1-4	CASKNTGSHNEKLFF	TGTGCCAGCAAAAACACAGGGAGCCATAATGAAAAACTGTTTTTT
TRBV10-1	.	TRBD2	TRBJ2-3	CASSEVQGGRDTQYF	TGCGCCAGCAGTGAGGTTCAGGGAGGGAGAGATACGCAGTATTTT
TRBV9	.	TRBD1	TRBJ2-1	CASSQGVGLYNEQFF	TGTGCCAGCAGCCAGGGGGTGGGATTGTACAATGAGCAGTTCTTC
TRBV14	once	TRBD1	TRBJ1-2	CASSPGQTTFGGYTF	TGTGCCAGCAGCCCGGGACAGACCACCTTCGGGGGCTACACCTTC
TRBV30	.	.	TRBJ1-1	CAWRYADTEAFF	TGTGCCTGGAGGTACGCGGACACTGAAGCTTTCTTT
TRBV5-1	.	TRBD2	TRBJ2-5	CASRTSGVQETQYF	TGCGCCAGCAGGACTAGCGGAGTTCAAGAGACCCAGTACTTC
TRBV2	.	.	TRBJ1-3	CASKGLKQGNTIYF	TGTGCCAGCAAGGGGTTAAAACAAGGAAACACCATATATTTT
TRBV6-1	.	.	TRBJ1-1	CAIGTEAFF	TGTGCCATCGGGACAGAAGCTTTCTTT
TRBV5-4	.	TRBD2	TRBJ2-7	CASSTGLASYEQYF	TGTGCCAGCAGCACCGGACTAGCCTCCTACGAGCAGTACTTC
TRBV6-5	few	TRBD1	TRBJ1-2	CASSYHRTGPNYGYTF	TGTGCCAGCAGTTACCATCGGACAGGACCTAACTATGGCTACACCTTC
TRBV4-1	once	TRBD1	TRBJ2-6	CASSHLDRVFSGANVLTF	TGCGCCAGCAGCCACTTAGACAGGGTTTTCTCTGGGGCCAACGTCCTGACTTTC